This T cell receptor beta chain was recovered during a study of blood T cell repertoires in COVID-19. Study-level background: Samples came from the United States, Italy and Spain, spanning acute and convalescent COVID-19.

Assay: immunoSEQ multiplex PCR; the TCRdb copy retains only in-frame clones and omits some. The sample has about 270,000 clones; about 87% are singletons. Material for sequencing was PBMCs or T cells enriched from blood (not recorded which). The source of this sequence is a woman in her twenties or thirties with acute COVID-19.

CDR3: CASSLREIGELFF. The CDR3 bases are TGTGCCAGCAGCTTGCGGGAGATCGGGGAGCTGTTTTTT. The rearrangement uses TRBV5-5 and TRBJ2-2, with D maybe TRBD2 (6 bases). The ends were cut back, 1 base at V and 7 bases at J, with 8 bases in the middle. In germline, CDR1 is SGHKS, CDR2 YYEKEE (reference sequence). This CDR3 has 13 amino acids.